These 18 T cell receptor beta chains share one sample of origin, sequenced in a study of identical twins. TCRdb reprocessed the 5' RACE reads with MiXCR, giving one entry per CDR3 protein. The table shows 1.5 million to 2 million distinct CDR3 sequences, with roughly a third occurring only once. Sequenced input: cord blood. The receptors were sampled from a newborn girl in good health.

There are a few counts of this clonotype. The rearrangement joins TRBV5-1 to TRBJ2-1; 10 bases align to TRBD1. Germline-derived CDR1 and CDR2 are SGHRS and YFSETQ. Trimming took 0 bases from V and 7 from J; bases not matched to a gene: 7. This CDR3 spans 16 amino acids. CDR3 coding DNA: TGCGCCAGCAGCTTGGGTGGGACAGGGGTAATGAATGAGCAGTTCTTC. Protein sequence: CASSLGGTGVMNEQFF.

This clonotype was counted only a few times. J is TRBJ2-3 and V is TRBV6-1, with 9 bases matching TRBD1. Germline V lookup: CDR1 MNHNS, CDR2 SASEGT. The V gene end was trimmed by 4 bases and the J gene end by 7 bases; junction bases not matched to a gene: 6. The CDR3 has 14 residues. The CDR3: CASSVTGQGYTQYF. In DNA form, the CDR3 reads TGTGCCAGCAGTGTCACGGGACAGGGATATACGCAGTATTTT.

This chain links TRBV6-5 with TRBJ1-2, with D maybe TRBD1 (5 bases). V was cut by 8 bases and J by 8 bases, with 24 bases left in between. Per the germline V gene, CDR1 is MNHEY and CDR2 is SVGAGI. This CDR3 is built from 15 residues. This CDR3 reads CASGPRPGPGGGYTF. In nucleotides, the CDR3 is TGTGCCAGCGGACCACGTCCAGGGCCAGGAGGAGGCTACACCTTC.

This clonotype was detected ten times or more. The chain is built from TRBV2 and TRBJ1-2; D gene unclear. From germline, CDR1 is SNHLY and CDR2 FYNNEI. This CDR3 has 10 residues. Deletions cut 6 bases from V and 6 bases from J, with 5 bases between. The CDR3 loop is CASRRNGYTF. DNA of the CDR3: TGTGCCAGCAGAAGAAATGGCTACACCTTC.

The rearrangement joins TRBV5-6 to TRBJ2-1; TRBD2 might be the D (5 bases). V shed 5 bases and J shed 6 bases, with 15 bases lying between them. The CDR3 is 14 amino acids. Germline lookup yields CDR1 SGHDT and CDR2 YYEEEE. Here the CDR3 DNA reads TGTGCCAGCAGACCACTAGGGTCGCCCAATGAGCAGTTCTTC. Its translation is CASRPLGSPNEQFF.

The gene calls are TRBV7-9 and TRBJ1-1; 9 bases agree with TRBD1. From germline, CDR1 is SEHNR and CDR2 FQNEAQ (reference sequence). The CDR3 consists of 16 residues. J gave up 0 bases and V 5 bases, and 7 bases lay outside the gene matches. CDR3 nucleotides: TGTGCCAGCAGCGACACAGGGGGCGCGATGAACACTGAAGCTTTCTTT. Translated, it gives CASSDTGGAMNTEAFF.

Here the CDR3 reads CASSVAGKENQPQHF. The DNA of the CDR3 is TGTGCCAGCAGCGTAGCAGGGAAGGAGAATCAGCCCCAGCATTTT. The rearrangement uses TRBV9 and TRBJ1-5, with a tentative D call TRBD1 (5 bases). This CDR3 has 15 amino acids. Germline V gives CDR1 SGDLS, CDR2 YYNGEE. Trimming took 0 bases from V and 4 from J, leaving 11 bases between them.

This clonotype has at least ten counts. This chain connects TRBV24-1 to TRBJ2-5, with TRBD2 matching over 8 bases. J lost 5 bases, V lost 3 bases, and 13 bases had no gene match. This CDR3 spans 17 amino acids. CDR1 is KGHDR, CDR2 SFDVKD, per germline. The CDR3 loop is CATSDRPGLDFAETQYF. The CDR3, as DNA: TGTGCCACCAGTGATAGGCCGGGACTAGATTTCGCGGAGACCCAGTACTTC.

The chain carries TRBV19 and TRBJ1-6, with a tentative D call TRBD1 (6 bases). CDR3 size: 13 residues. Germline lookup yields CDR1 LNHDA and CDR2 SQIVND (reference sequence). V was pared by 10 bases and J by 10 bases, with 17 bases between. The CDR3 reads CATAAGEDSPLHF. CDR3 bases: TGTGCCACCGCGGCAGGGGAAGACTCACCCCTCCACTTT.

The chain couples TRBV10-3 to TRBJ1-2; D unclear. The V end lost 10 bases, the J end lost 1 base, and 19 bases lay between the germline ends. CDR3 length: 15 residues. Germline CDR1 is ENHRY and CDR2 is SYGVKD. CDR3 nucleotide sequence: TGTGCCACCACAGTATTGGGTTGGGGTAACTATGGCTACACCTTC. As protein: CATTVLGWGNYGYTF.

In the case of this clonotype: This CDR3 fails to terminate in the conserved phenylalanine or tryptophan, so it likely reflects a read error. The gene calls are TRBV12-3 or TRBV12-4 and TRBJ2-3; D is undetermined. Trimming shortened V by 3 bases and J by 0 bases, and 7 bases separated the two germline ends. The length of the CDR3 is 14 residues. The CDR3 DNA sequence: TGTGCCAGCAGTTTTGGAGCGAGCACAGATACGCAGTATTCT. It codes for CASSFGASTDTQYS.

The V call is TRBV24-1, the J call TRBJ1-4, with D possibly being TRBD1 (5 bases). With 5 bases removed from V and 8 bases from J, the gap between germline ends came to 11 bases. Germline lookup yields CDR1 KGHDR and CDR2 SFDVKD. CDR3 size: 13 residues. The DNA of the CDR3 is TGTGCCACCAGTGCCAGGAGGGGCGAAAAACTGTTTTTT. It translates to CATSARRGEKLFF.

V gene TRBV20-1 combines with J gene TRBJ1-2; D is unresolved. The V end lost 0 bases, the J end lost 8 bases, and 13 bases lay between the germline ends. This CDR3 spans 13 amino acids. The V gene's germline CDR1 is DFQATT and CDR2 SNEGSKA (reference sequence). Here the CDR3 reads CSARDLEGDGYTF. CDR3 DNA sequence: TGCAGTGCTAGAGATCTAGAGGGAGACGGCTACACCTTC.

This chain joins TRBV2 and TRBJ2-1; D is possibly TRBD2 (5 bases). The length of the CDR3 is 13 residues. Looked up from germline, CDR1 is SNHLY and CDR2 is FYNNEI. V was clipped by 6 bases and J by 5 bases, with 11 bases between them. The CDR3 sequence is CASSPTRNNEQFF. The CDR3 DNA reads TGTGCCAGCAGCCCCACTAGAAACAATGAGCAGTTCTTC. Together with reference TRBV2 and TRBJ2-1, the CDR3 gives the full variable domain: EPEVTQTPSHQVTQMGQEVILRCVPISNHLYFYWYRQILGQKVEFLVSFYNNEISEKSEIFDDQFSVERPDGSNFTLKIRSTKLEDSAMYFCASSPTRNNEQFFGPGTRLTVL.

The V and J genes are TRBV30 and TRBJ1-5; D remains unclear. Germline CDR1 GTSNPN, CDR2 SVGIG (reference sequence). This CDR3 has 13 residues. V shed 4 bases and J shed 2 bases, with 9 bases lying between them. CDR3: CAWTRSGNQPQHF. The CDR3 DNA reads as TGTGCCTGGACCAGGTCAGGCAATCAGCCCCAGCATTTT.

The chain links TRBV28 to TRBJ2-5; maybe TRBD2 (6 bases). This CDR3 spans 14 amino acids. CDR1 and CDR2 from the germline V gene are MDHEN and SYDVKM. V was pared by 1 base and J by 5 bases, with 11 bases between. The CDR3 spells CASSLSGSSETQYF. Written as DNA, the CDR3 is TGTGCCAGCAGTTTATCCGGGAGTAGCGAGACCCAGTACTTC. Full variable domain (rest looked up from reference TRBV28 and TRBJ2-5): DVKVTQSSRYLVKRTGEKVFLECVQDMDHENMFWYRQDPGLGLRLIYFSYDVKMKEKGDIPEGYSVSREKKERFSLILESASTNQTSMYLCASSLSGSSETQYFGPGTRLLVL.

V gene TRBV9 combines with J gene TRBJ2-1, with 7 bases lining up with TRBD2. The CDR3 is 17 amino acids. CDR1 is SGDLS, CDR2 YYNGEE, per germline. J gave up 4 bases and V 1 base, and 11 bases lay outside the gene matches. The CDR3 sequence: CASSVRLADGIYNEQFF. CDR3 nucleotide sequence: TGTGCCAGCAGCGTAAGGCTAGCGGACGGGATTTACAATGAGCAGTTCTTC.

Turning to this clonotype: A much larger clone lies one base from this, so it may be a read error. V usage is TRBV14 and J usage is TRBJ2-7; 7 nucleotides agree with TRBD2. The CDR3 has 12 residues. Germline-derived CDR1 and CDR2 are SGHDN and FVKESK. CDR3 sequence reads: CTSSRDYNEQYF. The CDR3 DNA is TGTACCAGCAGCCGGGACTACAATGAGCAGTACTTC.